The 11 T cell receptor beta chains given below trace back to one sample, sequenced in a study of blood T cells in healthy people across ages. With a J-beta primer mix and a sample-barcoded 5' primer, a second PCR ran about 7 to 12 cycles. MiXCR, run by TCRdb on the 5' RACE reads, gives a single entry per CDR3 protein. This table has over a million distinct CDR3 sequences, around 27% appearing once. These data also featured in a second study, about T cells of mothers and their children.

The sequenced sample was blood. The source of these receptors is a girl aged 2-10 years in good health.

The chain joins TRBV27 to TRBJ2-7, with D uncertain. Trimming cost V 5 bases and J 4 bases, with 12 bases left between them. This CDR3 has 13 amino acids. Germline V gene data show CDR1 as MNHEY and CDR2 as SMNVEV (reference sequence). DNA of the CDR3: TGTGCCAGCAGTCCGGCAACCACGTACGAGCAGTACTTC. Translated: CASSPATTYEQYF.

The chain is built from TRBV15 and TRBJ2-3; TRBD1 matches at 7 bases. V lost 4 bases and J lost 5; bases outside the gene matches: 3. The germline CDR1 and CDR2 sequences are LNHNV and YYDKDF (reference sequence). The CDR3 sequence is 13 residues long. CDR3 residues: CATSIPGGDTQYF. The CDR3 DNA reads as TGTGCCACCAGCATCCCAGGGGGAGATACGCAGTATTTT.

Many counts were recorded for this clonotype. The rearrangement joins TRBV29-1 to TRBJ2-5; unclear D gene. Germline CDR1 and CDR2: SQVTM and ANQGSEA. Trimming left V 0 bases short and J 5 bases short, with 4 bases between. The length of the CDR3 is 11 residues. The DNA for the CDR3 is TGCAGCGTTGAAGATTTGGAGACCCAGTACTTC. Amino acids: CSVEDLETQYF.

The chain employs TRBV9 and TRBJ1-1, with D maybe TRBD1 (5 bases). The V gene lost 4 bases and the J gene lost 8 bases, with 18 bases spanning the gap. Germline values: CDR1 SGDLS, CDR2 YYNGEE. This CDR3 is built from 14 residues. The CDR3 spells CASSLEGLTAEAFF. The CDR3 DNA reads as TGTGCCAGCAGCCTTGAAGGGCTGACAGCCGAAGCTTTCTTT.

This clonotype was picked up a small number of times. The V and J genes are TRBV6-5 and TRBJ2-7; 8 positions match TRBD2. CDR1 and CDR2 from the germline V gene are MNHEY and SVGAGI. This CDR3 is built from 15 residues. Trimming at V came to 2 bases and at J to 13 bases, leaving 16 bases not matched to a gene. CDR3 nucleotide sequence: TGTGCCAGCAGTTACGGAGGTCTACAGATAGCGGGGCTCTACTTC. Amino acids: CASSYGGLQIAGLYF.

This chain links TRBV6-1 with TRBJ1-2, with D hard to call. Germline-derived CDR1 and CDR2 are MNHNS and SASEGT. Trimming removed 1 base from V and 4 bases from J, with 10 bases in between. The CDR3 sequence is 14 residues long. CDR3 loop: CASSEGRTSYGYTF. The CDR3 DNA follows: TGTGCCAGCAGTGAAGGGCGGACCAGCTATGGCTACACCTTC.

This clonotype was observed many times. The chain recombines TRBV29-1 with TRBJ2-2; TRBD2 matches at 9 bases. The V gene's germline CDR1 is SQVTM and CDR2 ANQGSEA. This CDR3 has 14 residues. The ends lost 1 base at V and 5 bases at J; junction bases unmatched: 2. In DNA, the CDR3 is TGCAGCGTTGAAGGCGGGAGGGATACCGGGGAGCTGTTTTTT. Translation: CSVEGGRDTGELFF.

The chain uses TRBV28 and TRBJ2-1; 7 bases align to TRBD2. The V and J ends lost 4 bases and 9 bases, in that order; junction bases with no gene match: 9. The CDR3 sequence is 14 residues long. The germline V gene encodes CDR1 MDHEN and CDR2 SYDVKM. The DNA of the CDR3 is TGTGCCAGCAGTTCCAGACTAGCCTGGGGTGAGCAGTTCTTC. Protein product: CASSSRLAWGEQFF.

V is TRBV29-1 and J is TRBJ2-2; 8 positions match TRBD1. Germline loops: CDR1 SQVTM, CDR2 ANQGSEA. CDR3 size: 14 residues. V dropped 4 bases and J dropped 3; count of bases not matched to a gene: 4. CDR3 sequence: CSVVGQGDTGELFF. CDR3 coding DNA: TGCAGCGTTGTTGGACAGGGCGACACCGGGGAGCTGTTTTTT.

This clonotype appeared a few times. The chain has TRBV25-1 and TRBJ2-1, with D perhaps matching TRBD2 (5 bases). This CDR3 has 12 amino acids. Per germline, CDR1 MGHDK and CDR2 SYGVNS. Trimming stripped 2 bases from V and 9 bases from J, with 8 bases between. The CDR3 DNA is TGTGCCAGCAGTGAACCGGGGAGTGAGCAGTTCTTC. It specifies CASSEPGSEQFF.

The chain uses TRBV7-2 and TRBJ2-5; D is unclear. Between the trimmed V and J ends, which lost 2 bases and 9 bases, there was a span of 13 bases. The CDR3 runs to 13 residues. Germline V gene sequence: CDR1 SGHTA, CDR2 FQGNSA. This CDR3 reads CASSLTPSWAQYF. The CDR3 DNA reads as TGTGCCAGCAGCTTAACTCCATCGTGGGCCCAGTACTTC.